This T cell receptor (beta chain) was recorded in a study of blood T cell repertoires in COVID-19. CDR1 is MDHEN and CDR2 is SYDVKM in the germline V gene. The CDR3 is 13 residues long. The V segment lost 4 bases and the J segment 1 base; nucleotides outside the gene matches: 0. Generated by immunoSEQ multiplex PCR, the TCRdb table keeps only in-frame clones and is missing some. The sample lists approximately 70,000 clones, around 90% occurring once. The sample consisted of peripheral blood. This TCR came from a woman between 45 and 65 years old with COVID-19, enrolled during active disease. The chain employs TRBV28 and TRBJ1-2; 7 nucleotides line up with TRBD1. The CDR3: CASSYRGNYGYTF. CDR3 in DNA: TGTGCCAGCAGTTACAGGGGTAACTATGGCTACACCTTC.